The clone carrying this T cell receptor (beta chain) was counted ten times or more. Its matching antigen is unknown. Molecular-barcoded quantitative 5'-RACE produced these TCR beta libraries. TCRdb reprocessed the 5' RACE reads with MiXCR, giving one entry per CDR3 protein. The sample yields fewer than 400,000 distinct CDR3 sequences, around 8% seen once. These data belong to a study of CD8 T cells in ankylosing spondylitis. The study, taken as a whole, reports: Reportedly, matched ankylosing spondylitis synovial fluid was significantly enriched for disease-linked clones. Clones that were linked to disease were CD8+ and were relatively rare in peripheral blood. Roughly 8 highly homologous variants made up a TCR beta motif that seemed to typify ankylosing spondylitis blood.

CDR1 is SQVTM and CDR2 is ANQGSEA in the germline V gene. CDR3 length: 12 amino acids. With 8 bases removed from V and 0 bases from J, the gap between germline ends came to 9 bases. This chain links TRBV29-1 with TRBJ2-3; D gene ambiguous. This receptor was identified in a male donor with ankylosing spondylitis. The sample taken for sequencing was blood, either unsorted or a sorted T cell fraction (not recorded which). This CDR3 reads CSLETSTDTQYF. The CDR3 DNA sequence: TGCAGCCTCGAGACTAGCACAGATACGCAGTATTTT.